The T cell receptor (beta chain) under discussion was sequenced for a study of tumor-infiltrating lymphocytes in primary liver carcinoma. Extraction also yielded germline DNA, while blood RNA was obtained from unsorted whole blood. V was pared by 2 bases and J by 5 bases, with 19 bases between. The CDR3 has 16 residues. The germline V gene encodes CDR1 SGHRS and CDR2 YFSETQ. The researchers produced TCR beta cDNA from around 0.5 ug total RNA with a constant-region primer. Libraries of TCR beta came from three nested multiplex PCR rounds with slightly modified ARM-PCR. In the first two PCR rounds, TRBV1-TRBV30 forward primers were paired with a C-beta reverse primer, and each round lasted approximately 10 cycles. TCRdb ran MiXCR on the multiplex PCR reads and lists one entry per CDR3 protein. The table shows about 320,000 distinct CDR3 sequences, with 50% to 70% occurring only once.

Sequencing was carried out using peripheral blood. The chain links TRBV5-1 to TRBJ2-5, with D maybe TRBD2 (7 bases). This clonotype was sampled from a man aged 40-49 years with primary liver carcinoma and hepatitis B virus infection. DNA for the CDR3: TGCGCCAGCAGCTTAGGGGGAGGCGGGAGAACCGAGACCCAGTACTTC. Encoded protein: CASSLGGGGRTETQYF.